The T cell receptor (beta chain) described here comes from a study of blood T cell repertoires in COVID-19. In the source study's methods: Reference gene primer amplification gave nucleated cell count estimates. TCRdb's copy holds only in-frame clones and misses some; the assay was immunoSEQ multiplex PCR. The DNA was the basis for D and trimming; V, J and clone size are from that table. The sample holds some 110,000 clones, 74% seen once. The CDR3 totals 16 residues. Between the trimmed V and J ends, which lost 5 bases and 5 bases, there was a span of 21 bases. From germline, CDR1 is PRHDT and CDR2 FYEKMQ (reference sequence).

The rearrangement joins TRBV13 to TRBJ2-5; D gene unclear. This receptor was identified in a man aged 80 or over with COVID-19, enrolled during active disease. Sequences were obtained from peripheral blood. CDR3 in DNA: TGTGCCAGCAGCCCCCCAGGTTGGCCCATTGGCGAGACCCAGTACTTC. It is translated as CASSPPGWPIGETQYF.